The 15 T cell receptor beta chains presented below share a single source sample, sequenced in a study of T cells in narcolepsy. Assay used: immunoSEQ multiplex PCR; TCRdb lists only in-frame clones, some missing. The data contain more than 30,000 clones, under 85% of them seen just once; the ten biggest clones take up 1.3%. The sample taken for sequencing was CD45RA- memory CD4+ T cells from PBMCs. The source of these receptors is a human donor with narcolepsy.

V gene TRBV7-9 combines with J gene TRBJ2-4; TRBD1 matches 7 bases. Trimming took 5 bases from V and 7 from J; bases not matched to a gene: 8. The CDR3 consists of 14 residues. The V gene's germline CDR1 is SEHNR and CDR2 FQNEAQ (reference sequence). The CDR3 loop is CASSPDRVSNIQYF. CDR3 nucleotides: TGTGCCAGCAGCCCCGACAGGGTTTCGAACATTCAGTACTTC.

This sequence joins TRBV7-9 and TRBJ2-6; weak D call: TRBD2 (5 bases). Germline assignment: CDR1 SEHNR and CDR2 FQNEAQ (reference sequence). The CDR3 totals 14 residues. V lost 3 bases to trimming and J lost 2 bases, with 5 bases between them. The CDR3 DNA reads as TGTGCCAGCAGCTTCGGGGCTGGGGCCAACGTCCTGACTTTC. Translating gives CASSFGAGANVLTF.

J is TRBJ2-2 and V is TRBV4-3; possibly TRBD2 for D (7 bases). The V end lost 3 bases, the J end lost 4 bases, and 15 bases lay between the germline ends. Germline V gives CDR1 LGHNA, CDR2 YSLEER. The CDR3 spans 16 residues. The CDR3 coding sequence is TGCGCCAGCAGCCATTTAGGGGGGGTTGGCACCGGGGAGCTGTTTTTT. Its translation is CASSHLGGVGTGELFF.

V is TRBV6-1 and J is TRBJ1-3; D call uncertain. The CDR3 consists of 16 residues. V was pared by 3 bases and J by 0 bases, with 12 bases between. CDR1 and CDR2 from the germline V gene are MNHNS and SASEGT. As DNA, the CDR3 is TGTGCCAGCAGTGATCCCGCGGCCAACTCTGGAAACACCATATATTTT. As protein: CASSDPAANSGNTIYF.

The V and J genes are TRBV2 and TRBJ2-1, with 7 bases matching TRBD1. From germline, CDR1 is SNHLY and CDR2 FYNNEI. Germline trimming cut 5 bases from V and 3 bases from J; bases unmatched to any gene: 4. The CDR3 spans 14 residues. The CDR3 DNA follows: TGTGCCAGCAGTCTACAGGGGATCTACAATGAGCAGTTCTTC. Its translation is CASSLQGIYNEQFF.

This chain connects TRBV7-2 to TRBJ2-1; D perhaps matches TRBD2 (6 bases). Germline values: CDR1 SGHTA, CDR2 FQGNSA. Trimming stripped 1 base from V and 7 bases from J, with 8 bases between. This CDR3 spans 13 amino acids. The CDR3 protein is CASSLGGLNEQFF. CDR3 nucleotides: TGTGCCAGCAGCTTAGGCGGACTAAATGAGCAGTTCTTC.

This rearrangement joins TRBV5-1 to TRBJ2-1; possibly TRBD1 or TRBD2 for D (5 bases each). Trimming pared 6 bases from V and 9 bases from J, leaving 16 bases between. The V gene's germline CDR1 is SGHRS and CDR2 YFSETQ. The CDR3 consists of 13 residues. The CDR3 DNA is TGCGCCAGCATCGGGGCTATATCAAGTGAGCAGTTCTTC. This sequence encodes CASIGAISSEQFF.

This rearrangement joins TRBV2 to TRBJ2-3, with D uncertain. Germline V gives CDR1 SNHLY, CDR2 FYNNEI. This CDR3 has 14 residues. Deletions cut 7 bases from V and 0 bases from J, with 11 bases between. The CDR3 is CASKLSSSTDTQYF. For the CDR3, the DNA is TGTGCCAGCAAACTGAGTAGTAGCACAGATACGCAGTATTTT.

The chain carries TRBV5-4 and TRBJ2-5; 9 positions match TRBD1. The CDR3 extends over 15 amino acids. Germline trimming cut 5 bases from V and 4 bases from J; bases unmatched to any gene: 9. Germline CDR1 and CDR2: SGHNT and YYREEE (reference sequence). CDR3 nucleotides: TGTGCCAGCAGTCCCCTACAGGGGGCCCTAGAGACCCAGTACTTC. It specifies CASSPLQGALETQYF.

This clone was detected a few times. The rearrangement joins TRBV6-6 to TRBJ2-1; D uncertain. The CDR3 runs to 12 residues. The germline V gene encodes CDR1 MNHNY and CDR2 SVGAGI (reference sequence). Trimming shortened V by 5 bases and J by 10 bases, and 12 bases separated the two germline ends. DNA of the CDR3: TGTGCCAGCAGTGACCCGCCAGGCGAGCAGTTCTTC. The encoded protein is CASSDPPGEQFF.

This sequence joins TRBV6-5 and TRBJ2-1; D is perhaps TRBD1 or TRBD2 (5 bases each). The germline CDR1 and CDR2 sequences are MNHEY and SVGAGI. This CDR3 has 15 residues. Trimming stripped 2 bases from V and 7 bases from J, with 15 bases between. The CDR3, as DNA: TGTGCCAGCAGTTACCGGGGCATCACGGGGAATGAGCAGTTCTTC. As protein: CASSYRGITGNEQFF.

In its sample, this clone was seen a few times. V is TRBV9 and J is TRBJ2-6; D is possibly TRBD1 (6 bases). The CDR3 is made up of 17 amino acids. Trimming cost V 3 bases and J 0 bases, with 13 bases left between them. Germline lookup yields CDR1 SGDLS and CDR2 YYNGEE. CDR3 coding DNA: TGTGCCAGCAGCGCCTCGACAGGATTCTCTGGGGCCAACGTCCTGACTTTC. Amino acids: CASSASTGFSGANVLTF.

This clone was seen a few times. The rearrangement joins TRBV19 to TRBJ1-1; 10 nucleotides align to TRBD1. CDR3 length: 13 amino acids. J gave up 5 bases and V 7 bases, and 4 bases lay outside the gene matches. Germline V gene lookup returns CDR1 LNHDA and CDR2 SQIVND (reference sequence). The CDR3 sequence: CASKRDRGTEAFF. The CDR3 coding sequence is TGTGCCAGTAAACGGGACAGGGGAACTGAAGCTTTCTTT.

J is TRBJ1-3 and V is TRBV7-9; no reliable D call. CDR3 length: 15 residues. Germline V gene lookup returns CDR1 SEHNR and CDR2 FQNEAQ (reference sequence). V lost 1 base and J 0 bases, leaving 7 bases between the germline ends. The DNA for the CDR3 is TGTGCCAGCAGCTTAGGGACCCTCTCTGGAAACACCATATATTTT. The encoded protein is CASSLGTLSGNTIYF.

The chain employs TRBV7-6 and TRBJ2-1; 14 nucleotides agree with TRBD2. The CDR3 length is 18 residues. Unmatched junction bases numbered 9, after V lost 1 base and J lost 7 bases. The germline CDR1 and CDR2 sequences are SGHVS and FNYEAQ. The CDR3 sequence: CASSLEGRLAGGPNEQFF. The CDR3, as DNA: TGTGCCAGCAGCTTAGAGGGTAGACTAGCGGGGGGGCCGAATGAGCAGTTCTTC.